A selection of T cell receptor beta chains follows, all from one sample in a study of T cell repertoires in cytomegalovirus infection. TCRdb reanalysed the reads using MiXCR and keeps one entry per CDR3 protein. The sample shows 110,000 to 150,000 distinct CDR3 sequences, more than 30% of them seen only once. These receptors' targets are unknown. The specimen comprised CD8+ T cells from cultured PBMCs, sampled from culture after CMV antigen stimulation. Source of these receptors: a human donor in good health (CMV status not recorded). Some clones in this sample may be carry-over from other donors' samples. The CDR3 runs from the conserved cysteine through the conserved F or W. A D gene is named only where the DNA matches it firmly. Expanded clones get a size class; other rows say once, few or many, or leave the size out.

J,D,V,size,DNA,CDR3
TRBJ2-5,-,TRBV7-6,-,TGTGGCAGCAGTTCAACCGAGAGGGTCCAAGAGACCCAGTACTTC,CGSSSTERVQETQYF
TRBJ1-6,TRBD1,TRBV28,-,TGTGCCAGCAGTTTTTACCGGAGACAGGGGCCCTATAATTCACCCCTCCACTTT,CASSFYRRQGPYNSPLHF
TRBJ1-1,-,TRBV7-6,-,TGTGCCAGCAGCTTAGCGACTGATACAAGGGGGGACACTGAAGCTTTCTTT,CASSLATDTRGDTEAFF
TRBJ2-1,-,TRBV24-1,-,TGTGCCACCAGTCCGGGGACCGGGGACTCCTACAATGAGCAGTTCTTC,CATSPGTGDSYNEQFF
TRBJ2-1,-,TRBV3-1,-,TGTGCCAGCAGTCCGACAATACGCTTAAAGGGGACAAACAATGAGCAGTTCTTC,CASSPTIRLKGTNNEQFF
TRBJ1-6,-,TRBV6-5,many,TGTGCCACGAGTTATGGGTCCGGAAATTATAATTCACCCCTCCACTTT,CATSYGSGNYNSPLHF
TRBJ2-7,TRBD2,TRBV12-3/TRBV12-4,-,TGTGCCAGCAGCAGAGGACTAGCGGGGTCTTGGGAGCAGTACTTC,CASSRGLAGSWEQYF
TRBJ2-2,-,TRBV15,-,TGTGCCACCAGCGATTTCGCGAACACCGGGGAGCTGTTTTTT,CATSDFANTGELFF
TRBJ2-2,-,TRBV7-3,few,TGTGCCAGCAGCGCCAGAAGGCAGGGGGGCACCGGGGAGCTGTTTTTT,CASSARRQGGTGELFF
TRBJ2-7,-,TRBV28,few,TGTGCCAGCAGTCCCCCCGAGGGGGGGGCCTACGAGCAGTACTTC,CASSPPEGGAYEQYF
TRBJ2-1,TRBD2,TRBV30,-,TGTGCCTCAGCGGGGGGGCCCTTCAATGAGCAGTTCTTC,CASAGGPFNEQFF
TRBJ1-1,TRBD1,TRBV12-3/TRBV12-4,-,TGTGCCAGCAGAGTGACAGGGAATCCTGAAGCTTTCTTT,CASRVTGNPEAFF
TRBJ2-2,-,TRBV11-1,many,TGTGCCAGCAGCTTACAGGGTTTGGGCGGGGAGCTGTTTTTT,CASSLQGLGGELFF
TRBJ2-2,-,TRBV28,-,TGTGCCAGCACCTGGGGAGGGGGACCCGGGGAGCTGTTTTTT,CASTWGGGPGELFF
TRBJ2-5,-,TRBV7-8,many,TGTGCCAGCAGCTTAGGAGGGGGGGGTTGGACCCAGTACTTC,CASSLGGGGWTQYF
TRBJ1-5,-,TRBV7-6,-,TGTGCCAGCAGCTTAGGGGTTCAGCCCCAGCATTTT,CASSLGVQPQHF
TRBJ1-2,-,TRBV7-9,many,TGTGCCAGCAGCTCGATCGGGGCCGGCCATGGCTACACCTTC,CASSSIGAGHGYTF
TRBJ2-3,TRBD1,TRBV11-3,-,TGTGCCAGCAGCCGGACAGGGTTAGAAGATACGCAGTATTTT,CASSRTGLEDTQYF
TRBJ2-7,-,TRBV7-9,few,TGTGCCAGCAGCTTCAGTACCCACGAGCAGTACTTC,CASSFSTHEQYF
TRBJ2-7,-,TRBV29-1,-,TGCAGCGTGGGCGCGGGACACGGTTCCTACGAGCAGTACTTC,CSVGAGHGSYEQYF
TRBJ1-1,-,TRBV2,many,TGTGCCAGCAGTGAGGAGCGGGGGGCCGGCACTGAAGCTTTCTTT,CASSEERGAGTEAFF
TRBJ2-2,-,TRBV19,few,TGTGCCAGTAGTATAGGGCAGACTGGATCCGCCGGGGAGCTGTTTTTT,CASSIGQTGSAGELFF
TRBJ2-1,TRBD2,TRBV7-8,many,TGTGCCAGCAGCTTAGTAGCTAGCGGGAACAATGAGCAGTTCTTC,CASSLVASGNNEQFF
TRBJ2-7,-,TRBV5-4,many,TGTGCCAGCAGCAGCCGGGACCAGAGGTACGAGCAGTACTTC,CASSSRDQRYEQYF
TRBJ2-3,-,TRBV12-3/TRBV12-4,-,TGTGCCAGCAGTTTGTTCCTAGCTGCCACTAGCACAGATACGCAGTATTTT,CASSLFLAATSTDTQYF
TRBJ2-3,TRBD2,TRBV27,many,TGTGCCAGCAGTTTCCGCGGACTAGCGGGGCACACAGATACGCAGTATTTT,CASSFRGLAGHTDTQYF
TRBJ1-5,-,TRBV20-1,-,TGCAGTGCGGGACCGAAAGGGTCCGACTTTTATCAGCCCCAGCATTTT,CSAGPKGSDFYQPQHF
TRBJ1-3,-,TRBV7-2,-,TGTGCCAGCAGCTTAGTGCACGGGGAGAGCTCTGGAAACACCATATATTTT,CASSLVHGESSGNTIYF
TRBJ1-1,-,TRBV29-1,once,TGCAGCGTTGATACGGGAACTGAAGCTTTCTTT,CSVDTGTEAFF
TRBJ1-4,-,TRBV3-1,-,TGTGCCAGCAGCCAAGTCGGGACCCCGGGCGGTGAAAAACTGTTTTTT,CASSQVGTPGGEKLFF
TRBJ2-1,TRBD2,TRBV7-6,-,TGTGCCAGCAGCGCCAGACTAGCGGGGGCCCCGGGGGATGAGCAGTTCTTC,CASSARLAGAPGDEQFF
TRBJ2-5,-,TRBV2,-,TGTGCCAGCAGTCGAAAGCGAGGGGAAGAGACCCAGTACTTC,CASSRKRGEETQYF
TRBJ2-3,-,TRBV7-2,many,TGTGCCAGCAGCTTTTCCGGGGGCGACGATACGCAGTATTTT,CASSFSGGDDTQYF
TRBJ2-5,-,TRBV12-3/TRBV12-4,-,TGTGCCAGCAGTTTAAATACTGGCGGGGAGGCCCAGTACTTC,CASSLNTGGEAQYF
TRBJ2-1,-,TRBV10-3,-,TGTGCCATCAGTGTTGCCCAGGGCCCTTCCTACAATGAGCAGTTCTTC,CAISVAQGPSYNEQFF
TRBJ1-6,-,TRBV27,-,TGTGCCAGCAGTCCGCAGTGGGAGATTTCACCCCTCCACTTT,CASSPQWEISPLHF
TRBJ2-1,-,TRBV7-9,few,TGTGCCAGCAACTTAATGGACAGACACAATGAGCAGTTCTTC,CASNLMDRHNEQFF
TRBJ1-1,-,TRBV5-6,-,TGTGCCAGCAGCTTGGAGATTGGAGTGGTTACTGAAGCTTTCTTT,CASSLEIGVVTEAFF
TRBJ2-7,-,TRBV7-9,-,TGTGCCAGCAGCACCCCCTACGGGGAGAGGGGCTCCTTTTACGAGCAGTACTTC,CASSTPYGERGSFYEQYF
TRBJ2-7,TRBD1,TRBV25-1,few,TGTGCCAGCAGTGTGACAGGGAACGAGCAGTACTTC,CASSVTGNEQYF
TRBJ1-1,-,TRBV7-9,few,TGTGCCAGCAGCTTGAACAGGGCCATGAACACTGAAGCTTTCTTT,CASSLNRAMNTEAFF